Below, 22 T cell receptor beta chains from the same sample are listed, as sequenced in a study of T cell repertoires in aging, cancer and after chemotherapy. Rearranged V-D-J TRB sequences were amplified with a mixed TRB-A/B primer pool. MiXCR, run by TCRdb on the multiplex PCR reads, gives a single entry per CDR3 protein. The sample lists some 3,000 distinct CDR3 sequences, 30% to 40% occurring once. Peripheral blood genomic DNA, not sorted cells or RNA, was the template. Sequencing used blood. The receptor source for this set is a human donor with a solid tumor.

This clonotype counts as hyperexpanded (1% or more). V is TRBV5-4 and J is TRBJ2-5; TRBD1 matches 11 bases. V shed 4 bases and J 3 bases; nucleotides not matched to a gene: 5. The CDR3 length is 15 residues. Germline CDR1 and CDR2: SGHNT and YYREEE (reference sequence). As DNA, the CDR3 is TGTGCCAGCAGCCCCGGGACAGGGGGTGAAGAGACCCAGTACTTC. Its translation is CASSPGTGGEETQYF.

The CDR3 region has the DNA TGCAGTGCTAAAAGGGGGCGTACGTACACTGAAGCTTTCTTT. Protein: CSAKRGRTYTEAFF. This chain uses TRBV20-1 with TRBJ1-1; 7 positions match TRBD1. The germline V gene encodes CDR1 DFQATT and CDR2 SNEGSKA (reference sequence). V shed 4 bases, J shed 3 bases, and the junction held 8 bases outside the gene matches. The CDR3 extends over 14 amino acids.

Note on this clonotype: This could be a read error, since a much larger clone is one nucleotide away. The chain is built from TRBV5-6 and TRBJ2-5; D is perhaps TRBD2 (6 bases). The germline CDR1 and CDR2 sequences are SGHDT and YYEEEE. The CDR3 length is 14 residues. CDR3 nucleotide sequence: TGTGCCAGCAGCTTGTGGACCCTAGGCGGGACCAAGTACTTC. The encoded protein is CASSLWTLGGTKYF.

In regard to this clonotype: The junction does not match germline at one end; this may be a read error. The chain couples TRBV5-6 to TRBJ2-2; maybe TRBD2 (6 bases). Germline V gene sequence: CDR1 SGHDT, CDR2 YYEEEE. This CDR3 is 15 amino acids long. For the CDR3, the DNA is TGCGCCAGCAGCCCGGGCGGGATGGGCACCGGGGAGCTGTTTTTT. Its translation: CASSPGGMGTGELFF.

This clonotype was counted between two and nine times. This chain links TRBV27 with TRBJ2-7; D is ambiguous. Germline V gene sequence: CDR1 MNHEY, CDR2 SMNVEV (reference sequence). The CDR3 covers 13 residues. V was clipped by 6 bases and J by 5 bases, with 14 bases between them. CDR3 residues: CASRLLGRHEQYF. The CDR3 nucleotides are TGTGCCAGCAGACTACTGGGCCGCCACGAGCAGTACTTC.

By its share, this clonotype is medium-sized (0.01 to 0.1%). The chain combines TRBV18 with TRBJ2-3; D might be TRBD1 or TRBD2, each matching 5 bases. This CDR3 comprises 14 residues. CDR1 is KGHSH and CDR2 is LQKENI in the germline V gene. Between the trimmed V and J ends, which lost 2 bases and 6 bases, there was a span of 12 bases. CDR3 coding DNA: TGTGCCAGCTCACCAAGGGACGGTTGGGATACGCAGTATTTT. This sequence encodes CASSPRDGWDTQYF.

There are a few counts of this clonotype. The chain employs TRBV12-3 or TRBV12-4 and TRBJ1-1; 10 positions agree with TRBD1. The CDR3 loop spans 15 amino acids. After removal of 4 bases from V and 3 bases from J, the junction contained 5 bases not matched to a gene. CDR3 sequence (DNA): TGTGCCAGCAGTTCTCCAGGGACAGGGGACACTGAAGCTTTCTTT. The encoded protein is CASSSPGTGDTEAFF.

This clonotype is categorized as medium-sized. This sequence joins TRBV12-3 or TRBV12-4 and TRBJ2-6, with TRBD1 matching 8 bases. CDR3 length: 17 amino acids. V was clipped by 3 bases and J by 4 bases; unmatched bases: 8. The CDR3 region is CASSLVDRGVGANVLTF. The CDR3 nucleotides read TGTGCCAGCAGTTTGGTCGACAGGGGTGTAGGGGCCAACGTCCTGACTTTC.

J is TRBJ2-1 and V is TRBV7-9; D might be TRBD2 (5 bases). The CDR3 is made up of 15 amino acids. Germline CDR1 and CDR2: SEHNR and FQNEAQ (reference sequence). Trimming stripped 1 base from V and 6 bases from J, with 13 bases between. CDR3 region: CASSLGMRAFNEQFF. The CDR3 coding sequence is TGTGCCAGCAGCTTAGGAATGCGGGCTTTCAATGAGCAGTTCTTC.

This clonotype was counted between two and nine times. The V and J genes are TRBV24-1 and TRBJ1-3; 7 nucleotides match TRBD1. This CDR3 has 15 residues. Germline values: CDR1 KGHDR, CDR2 SFDVKD. V trimming: 7 bases; J trimming: 8 bases; junction bases outside the gene matches: 13. The CDR3, as DNA: TGTGCCACCAGCTCCTCCCGGGACAGCATATACACCATATATTTT. Protein product: CATSSSRDSIYTIYF.

This chain connects TRBV6-5 to TRBJ1-1; TRBD1 is a possible D gene (6 bases). Germline values: CDR1 MNHEY, CDR2 SVGAGI. Trimming removed 5 bases at V and 1 base at J, with 23 bases between. This CDR3 has 18 residues. CDR3 amino acids: CASSRSNGGSAKNTEAFF. Written as DNA, the CDR3 is TGTGCCAGCAGTCGATCAAACGGGGGCTCGGCGAAGAACACTGAAGCTTTCTTT.

As regards this clonotype: The junction differs from germline at one of its ends, possibly a read error. The V gene is TRBV7-9, the J gene TRBJ1-1; unclear D gene. The CDR3 extends over 12 amino acids. The germline V gene encodes CDR1 SEHNR and CDR2 FQNEAQ (reference sequence). CDR3 protein: CVSSLSDTEAFF. Written as DNA, the CDR3 is TGTGTCAGCAGCCTCAGCGACACTGAAGCTTTCTTT.

This clonotype came up a few times. The chain is built from TRBV27 and TRBJ1-1; D is possibly TRBD1 (6 bases). In germline, CDR1 is MNHEY, CDR2 SMNVEV (reference sequence). The CDR3 is 14 amino acids. Trimming pared 6 bases from V and 1 base from J, leaving 12 bases between. DNA of the CDR3: TGTGCCAGCAGGAACAGGGAGGCGAACACTGAAGCTTTCTTT. Encoded protein: CASRNREANTEAFF.

This chain uses TRBV6-2 or TRBV6-3 with TRBJ2-7; no clear D. The CDR3 length is 13 residues. Trimming shortened V by 2 bases and J by 6 bases, and 11 bases separated the two germline ends. CDR1 is MNHEY and CDR2 is SVGEGT in the germline V gene. The DNA of the CDR3 is TGTGCCAGCAGTTACAGTTCAGGTGGCGAGCAGTACTTC. Amino acid sequence: CASSYSSGGEQYF.

This clonotype turned up a few times. V gene TRBV5-6 combines with J gene TRBJ1-2; D unresolved. V was shortened by 0 bases and J by 10 bases, with 7 bases between the two germline ends. The CDR3 consists of 11 residues. The germline V gene encodes CDR1 SGHDT and CDR2 YYEEEE. This chain's CDR3 is CASSLANAYTF. CDR3 in DNA: TGTGCCAGCAGCTTGGCTAACGCCTACACCTTC.

V usage is TRBV12-3 or TRBV12-4 and J usage is TRBJ1-4, with D maybe TRBD1 (5 bases). This CDR3 comprises 18 residues. Trimming pared 5 bases from V and 4 bases from J, leaving 23 bases between. The CDR3 bases are TGTGCCAGCAGTCCGAAGTTCGGGGGAATAGCCCTTAATGAAAAACTGTTTTTT. Translated, it gives CASSPKFGGIALNEKLFF.

This clonotype is classed as medium-sized. The rearrangement joins TRBV13 to TRBJ2-1; 7 nucleotides line up with TRBD1. CDR3 length equals 15 residues. Germline values: CDR1 PRHDT, CDR2 FYEKMQ (reference sequence). The V segment lost 5 bases and the J segment 8 bases; nucleotides outside the gene matches: 12. CDR3 bases: TGTGCCAGCAGCCACCAGACAGCAGGGGGAGATGAGCAGTTCTTC. Protein: CASSHQTAGGDEQFF.

Only a few counts were recorded for this clonotype. CDR3 DNA: TGTGCCAGCAGCTTTCTTCCCGCCTCCACAGATACGCAGTATTTT. It specifies CASSFLPASTDTQYF. The chain recombines TRBV11-1 with TRBJ2-3; D not resolved. Germline CDR1 is SGHAT and CDR2 is FQDESV (reference sequence). V lost 3 bases, J lost 2 bases, and 12 bases lay in between. The CDR3 is 15 amino acids.

The chain links TRBV19 to TRBJ1-1; perhaps TRBD1 as D (6 bases). Trimming shortened V by 3 bases and J by 4 bases, and 12 bases separated the two germline ends. Looked up from germline, CDR1 is LNHDA and CDR2 is SQIVND (reference sequence). The CDR3 length is 14 residues. Here the CDR3 reads CASSIWGARTEAFF. The CDR3 DNA sequence: TGTGCCAGTAGTATTTGGGGGGCGCGCACTGAAGCTTTCTTT.

V usage is TRBV6-4 and J usage is TRBJ2-2; D perhaps matches TRBD2 (5 bases). CDR3 length: 14 amino acids. V shed 6 bases and J shed 0 bases, with 8 bases lying between them. Germline assignment: CDR1 MRHNA and CDR2 SNTAGT. The CDR3 sequence: CASSGIANTGELFF. The CDR3 DNA reads as TGTGCCAGCAGCGGGATAGCGAACACCGGGGAGCTGTTTTTT.

This rearrangement joins TRBV5-1 to TRBJ2-3; TRBD2 might be the D (5 bases). The ends were cut back, 0 bases at V and 2 bases at J, with 7 bases in the middle. The length of the CDR3 is 14 residues. The germline V gene has CDR1 SGHRS and CDR2 YFSETQ. The CDR3, as DNA: TGCGCCAGCAGCTTGGAGGAGGTCACAGATACGCAGTATTTT. Its protein is CASSLEEVTDTQYF. The variable domain in full, with the rest retrieved from reference TRBV5-1 and TRBJ2-3, is KAGVTQTPRYLIKTRGQQVTLSCSPISGHRSVSWYQQTPGQGLQFLFEYFSETQRNKGNFPGRFSGRQFSNSRSEMNVSTLELGDSALYLCASSLEEVTDTQYFGPGTRLTVL.

The chain couples TRBV30 to TRBJ2-6; perhaps TRBD2 as D (5 bases). This CDR3 is 19 amino acids long. V gave up 2 bases and J gave up 0 bases, with 20 bases separating them. CDR1 and CDR2 (germline): GTSNPN, SVGIG (reference sequence). Written as DNA, the CDR3 is TGTGCCTGGAGTCCCCGAAGCGGCGGAGTAGGCTCTGGGGCCAACGTCCTGACTTTC. It is translated as CAWSPRSGGVGSGANVLTF.